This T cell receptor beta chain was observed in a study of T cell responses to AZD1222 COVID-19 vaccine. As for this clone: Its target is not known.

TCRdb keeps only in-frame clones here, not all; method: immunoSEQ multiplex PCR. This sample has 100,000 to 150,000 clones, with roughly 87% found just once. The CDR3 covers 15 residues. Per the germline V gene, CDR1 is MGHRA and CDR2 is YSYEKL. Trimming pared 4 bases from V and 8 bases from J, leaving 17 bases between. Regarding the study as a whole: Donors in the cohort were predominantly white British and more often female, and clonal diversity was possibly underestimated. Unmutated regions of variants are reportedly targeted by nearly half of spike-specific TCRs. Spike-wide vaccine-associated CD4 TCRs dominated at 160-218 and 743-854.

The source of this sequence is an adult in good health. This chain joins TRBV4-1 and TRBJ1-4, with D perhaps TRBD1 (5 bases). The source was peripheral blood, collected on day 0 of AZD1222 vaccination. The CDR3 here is CASSLLGTPGEKLFF. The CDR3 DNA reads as TGCGCCAGCAGCCTCCTAGGGACGCCGGGGGAAAAACTGTTTTTT.